The 2 T cell receptor beta chains below all came from one sample that was sequenced in a study of T cells in Graves' hyperthyroidism and ophthalmopathy. Amplified TCR beta CDR3 regions came from RNA transcripts. The HTBI primer set served for first-round RT-PCR of the TCR CDR3. TCRdb recomputed calls from the multiplex PCR reads with MiXCR, one row per CDR3 protein. The data contain around 600,000 distinct CDR3 sequences, more than 15% of them singletons. Input material: blood. All receptors come from a woman in her 40s with Graves' ophthalmopathy.

For this clonotype: A single base separates this from a much larger clone, so it may be a read error. This chain links TRBV18 with TRBJ2-2; D is perhaps TRBD2 (5 bases). CDR1 is KGHSH, CDR2 LQKENI, per germline. CDR3 size: 14 residues. The CDR3 sequence is CASSEERTTGELLF. CDR3 nucleotide sequence: TGTGCCAGCTCAGAGGAGCGGACCACCGGGGAGCTGCTTTTT.

This clonotype has at least ten counts. The J gene is TRBJ1-4, the V gene TRBV7-8; 9 positions agree with TRBD1. The junction had 9 bases not matched to a gene; V was cut back by 2 bases and J by 8 bases. This CDR3 has 16 residues. Germline V gene data show CDR1 as SGHVS and CDR2 as FQNEAQ. The CDR3 sequence: CASSLTPGTGKEKLFF. CDR3 in DNA: TGTGCCAGCAGCTTAACCCCGGGGACAGGGAAGGAAAAACTGTTTTTT.